The T cell receptor (beta chain) under discussion was sequenced for a study of blood T cell repertoires in COVID-19. Overall study context: PBMCs, B-cell-depleted T cells, or T cells provided the cDNA or gDNA that made up the material.

This CDR3 is 18 amino acids long. Germline assignment: CDR1 SGHRS and CDR2 YFSETQ. After removal of 3 bases from V and 3 bases from J, the junction contained 15 bases not matched to a gene. Cohort placement rested on clinical history that participants reported themselves. The data were produced by immunoSEQ multiplex PCR, yet TCRdb's version contains in-frame clones alone and is incomplete. The sample includes 300,000 to 400,000 clones, 90% seen only once; the top ten take 3% to 5%. The TCR sequence derives from a woman aged 25 to 39 who had been exposed to COVID-19. Sequencing was performed on PBMCs or T cells enriched from blood (not recorded which). This sequence joins TRBV5-1 and TRBJ1-3; the match to TRBD1 covers 7 bases. The CDR3 coding sequence is TGCGCCAGCAGCTCCCCTCCGGGACAGATGATTTTTGGAAACACCATATATTTT. Its translation is CASSSPPGQMIFGNTIYF.